This TCR beta chain was captured in a study of blood T cells in healthy people across ages. This clonotype has only a few counts. For the second PCR, which ran for 7 to 11 cycles, a sample-barcoded 5' primer and a J-beta primer mix were used. Every cDNA molecule bore a tag from a template-switch adaptor containing 12 random nucleotides. Researchers report that each sample yielded at least 2.5 million CDR3-containing paired-end reads. TCRdb independently ran MiXCR on the 5' RACE reads; one entry per CDR3 protein. Seen here are hundreds of thousands of distinct CDR3 sequences, 20% to 30% observed once, and the top ten hold roughly 9%. The germline CDR1 and CDR2 sequences are MNHNY and SVGAGI (reference sequence). CDR3 size: 10 residues. The ends were cut back, 10 bases at V and 5 bases at J, with 8 bases in the middle. This sample also belongs to another study, concerning T cells of mothers and their children. According to that study: Every mother supplied over 8 million TCR beta CDR3 reads and every child some 3 million.

The sequenced sample consisted of blood. The rearrangement links TRBV6-6 to TRBJ1-2; unclear D gene. This clonotype was sampled from a boy younger than 18 in good health. The CDR3 sequence: CATRTYGYTF. The CDR3 DNA reads as TGTGCCACCCGAACTTATGGCTACACCTTC.